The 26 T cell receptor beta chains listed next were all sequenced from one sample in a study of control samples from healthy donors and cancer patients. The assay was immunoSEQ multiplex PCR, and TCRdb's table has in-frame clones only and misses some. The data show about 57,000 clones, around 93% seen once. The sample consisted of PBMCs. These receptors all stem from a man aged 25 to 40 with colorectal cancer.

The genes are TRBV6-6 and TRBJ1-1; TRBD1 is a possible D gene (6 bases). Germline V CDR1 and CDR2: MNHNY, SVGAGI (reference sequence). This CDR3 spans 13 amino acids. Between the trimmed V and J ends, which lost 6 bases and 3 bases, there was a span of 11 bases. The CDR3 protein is CASSINRDTEAFF. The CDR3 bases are TGTGCCAGCAGCATCAACAGGGACACTGAAGCTTTCTTT.

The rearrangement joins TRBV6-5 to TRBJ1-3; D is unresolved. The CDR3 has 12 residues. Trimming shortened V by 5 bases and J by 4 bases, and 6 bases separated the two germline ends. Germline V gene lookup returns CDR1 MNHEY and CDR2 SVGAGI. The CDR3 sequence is CASSLQGNTIYF. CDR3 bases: TGTGCCAGCAGTCTACAAGGAAACACCATATATTTT.

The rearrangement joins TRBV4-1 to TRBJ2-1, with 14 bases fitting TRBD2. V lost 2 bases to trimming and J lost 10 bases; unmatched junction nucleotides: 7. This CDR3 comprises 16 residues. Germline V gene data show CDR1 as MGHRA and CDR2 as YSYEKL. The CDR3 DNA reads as TGCGCCAGCAGCCAACCAGGACTAGCGGGGGGTGAGGAGCAGTTCTTC. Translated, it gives CASSQPGLAGGEEQFF.

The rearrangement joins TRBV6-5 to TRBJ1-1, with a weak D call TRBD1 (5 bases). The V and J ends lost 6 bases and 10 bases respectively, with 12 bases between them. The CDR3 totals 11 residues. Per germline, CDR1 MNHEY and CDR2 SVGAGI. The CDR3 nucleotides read TGTGCCAGCAGCCCCGGGGGGAGAGCTTTCTTT. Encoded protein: CASSPGGRAFF.

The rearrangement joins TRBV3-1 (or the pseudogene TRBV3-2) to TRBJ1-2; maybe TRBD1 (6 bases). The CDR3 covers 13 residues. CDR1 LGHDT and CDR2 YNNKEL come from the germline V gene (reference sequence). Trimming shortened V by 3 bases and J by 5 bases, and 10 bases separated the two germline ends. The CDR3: CASSQRTAYGYTF. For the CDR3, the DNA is TGTGCCAGCAGCCAGAGGACAGCTTATGGCTACACCTTC.

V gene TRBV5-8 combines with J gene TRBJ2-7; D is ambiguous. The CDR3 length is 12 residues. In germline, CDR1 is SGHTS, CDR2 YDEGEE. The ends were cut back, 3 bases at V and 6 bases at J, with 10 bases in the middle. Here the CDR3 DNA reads TGTGCCAGCAGCTGGGTAAAGGTCGAGCAGTACGTC. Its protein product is CASSWVKVEQYV.

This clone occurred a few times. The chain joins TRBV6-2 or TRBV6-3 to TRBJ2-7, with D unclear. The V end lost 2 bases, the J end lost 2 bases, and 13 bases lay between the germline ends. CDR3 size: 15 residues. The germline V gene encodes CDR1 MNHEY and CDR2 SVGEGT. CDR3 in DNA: TGTGCCAGCAGTTACACGGTTCTTAAGGCCTACGAGCAGTACTTC. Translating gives CASSYTVLKAYEQYF.

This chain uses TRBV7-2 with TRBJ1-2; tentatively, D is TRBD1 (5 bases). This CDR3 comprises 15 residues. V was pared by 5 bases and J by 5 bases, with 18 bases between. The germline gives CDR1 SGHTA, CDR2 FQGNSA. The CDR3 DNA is TGTGCCAGCAGCCCCCGGGACGGCCGAGCTTATGGCTACACCTTC. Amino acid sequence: CASSPRDGRAYGYTF. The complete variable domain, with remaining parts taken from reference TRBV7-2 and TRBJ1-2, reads GAGVSQSPSNKVTEKGKDVELRCDPISGHTALYWYRQSLGQGLEFLIYFQGNSAPDKSGLPSDRFSAERTGGSVSTLTIQRTQQEDSAVYLCASSPRDGRAYGYTFGSGTRLTVV.

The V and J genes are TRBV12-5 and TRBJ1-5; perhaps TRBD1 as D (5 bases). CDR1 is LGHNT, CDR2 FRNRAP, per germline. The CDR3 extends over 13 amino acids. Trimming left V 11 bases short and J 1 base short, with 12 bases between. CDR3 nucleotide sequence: TGTGCTGCCGGGGACGAAAGCAATCAGCCCCAGCATTTT. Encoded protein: CAAGDESNQPQHF.

The CDR3 protein is CASREGGDFYNEQFF. The CDR3 DNA is TGTGCCAGCAGGGAGGGCGGGGACTTTTACAATGAGCAGTTCTTC. The rearrangement links TRBV6-5 to TRBJ2-1; D may be TRBD2 (6 bases). The CDR3 length is 15 residues. CDR1 is MNHEY and CDR2 is SVGAGI in the germline V gene. Between the trimmed V and J ends, which lost 6 bases and 4 bases, there was a span of 16 bases.

CDR3 DNA: TGCGCCAGCAGTGGGGGCCGGTTTAACCCGAGCTCCTACAATGAGCAGTTCTTC. It encodes CASSGGRFNPSSYNEQFF. V is TRBV10-1 and J is TRBJ2-1; possible D gene TRBD1, 5 bases. V was cut by 4 bases and J by 0 bases, with 19 bases left in between. Germline CDR1 WNHNN, CDR2 SYGVQD (reference sequence). This CDR3 is built from 18 residues.

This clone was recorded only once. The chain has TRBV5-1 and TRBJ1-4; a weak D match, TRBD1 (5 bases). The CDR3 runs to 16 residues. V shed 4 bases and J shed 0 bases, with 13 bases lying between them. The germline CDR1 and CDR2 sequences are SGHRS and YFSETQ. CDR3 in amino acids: CASSMGLRATNEKLFF. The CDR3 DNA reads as TGCGCCAGCAGCATGGGACTAAGAGCAACTAATGAAAAACTGTTTTTT.

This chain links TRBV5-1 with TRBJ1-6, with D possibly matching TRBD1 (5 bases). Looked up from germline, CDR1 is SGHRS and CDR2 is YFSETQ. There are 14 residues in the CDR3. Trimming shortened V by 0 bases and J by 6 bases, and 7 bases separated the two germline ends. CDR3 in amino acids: CASSLGGPNSPLHF. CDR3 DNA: TGCGCCAGCAGCTTGGGGGGACCTAATTCACCCCTCCACTTT.

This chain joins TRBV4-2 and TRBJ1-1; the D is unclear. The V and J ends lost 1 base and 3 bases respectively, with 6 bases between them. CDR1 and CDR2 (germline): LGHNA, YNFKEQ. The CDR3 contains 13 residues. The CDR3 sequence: CASSQVIYTEAFF. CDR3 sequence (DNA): TGTGCCAGCAGCCAAGTAATATACACTGAAGCTTTCTTT.

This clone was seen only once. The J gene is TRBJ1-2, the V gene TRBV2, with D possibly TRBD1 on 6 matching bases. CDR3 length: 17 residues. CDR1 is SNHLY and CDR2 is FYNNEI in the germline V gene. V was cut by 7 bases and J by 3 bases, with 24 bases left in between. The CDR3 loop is CASTRPEAGENDYGYTF. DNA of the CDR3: TGTGCCAGCACCAGACCGGAAGCAGGGGAAAACGACTATGGCTACACCTTC.

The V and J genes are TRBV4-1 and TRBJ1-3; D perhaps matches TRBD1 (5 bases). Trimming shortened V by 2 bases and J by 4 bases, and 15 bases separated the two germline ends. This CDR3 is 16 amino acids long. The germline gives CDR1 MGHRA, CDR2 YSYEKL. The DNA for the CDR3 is TGCGCCAGCAGCCAATTAAGCCAGGGTGCGGGAAACACCATATATTTT. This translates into CASSQLSQGAGNTIYF.

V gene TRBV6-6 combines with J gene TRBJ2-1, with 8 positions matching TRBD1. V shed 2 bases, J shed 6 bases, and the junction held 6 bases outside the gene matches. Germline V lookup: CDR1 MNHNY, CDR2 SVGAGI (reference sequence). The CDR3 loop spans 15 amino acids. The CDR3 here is CASSYGAGGLNEQFF. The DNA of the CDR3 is TGTGCCAGCAGTTACGGGGCAGGGGGCCTCAATGAGCAGTTCTTC.

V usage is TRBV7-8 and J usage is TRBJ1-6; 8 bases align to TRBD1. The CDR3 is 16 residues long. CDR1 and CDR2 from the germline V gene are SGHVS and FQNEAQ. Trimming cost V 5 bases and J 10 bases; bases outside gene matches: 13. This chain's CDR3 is CASSIRQTGVGSPLHF. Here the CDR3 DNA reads TGTGCCAGCAGCATACGACAGACAGGGGTTGGCTCACCCCTCCACTTT.

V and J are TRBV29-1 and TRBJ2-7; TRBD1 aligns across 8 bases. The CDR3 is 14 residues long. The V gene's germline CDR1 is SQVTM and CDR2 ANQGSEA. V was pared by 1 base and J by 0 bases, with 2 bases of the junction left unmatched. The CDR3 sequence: CSVEVTGGSYEQYF. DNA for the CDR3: TGCAGCGTTGAAGTCACAGGGGGCTCCTACGAGCAGTACTTC.

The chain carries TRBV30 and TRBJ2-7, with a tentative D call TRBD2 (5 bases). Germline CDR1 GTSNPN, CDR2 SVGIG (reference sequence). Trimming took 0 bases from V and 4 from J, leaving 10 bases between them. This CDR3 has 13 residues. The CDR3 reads CAWSVGGLYEQYF. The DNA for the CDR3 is TGTGCCTGGAGTGTAGGAGGTCTTTACGAGCAGTACTTC.

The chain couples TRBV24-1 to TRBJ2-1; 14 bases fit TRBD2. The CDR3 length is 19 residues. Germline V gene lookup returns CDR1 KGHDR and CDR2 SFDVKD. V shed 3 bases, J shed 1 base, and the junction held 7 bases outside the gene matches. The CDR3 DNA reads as TGTGCCACCAGTGATCCCGGGACTAGCGGGGGACTATCCTACAATGAGCAGTTCTTC. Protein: CATSDPGTSGGLSYNEQFF.

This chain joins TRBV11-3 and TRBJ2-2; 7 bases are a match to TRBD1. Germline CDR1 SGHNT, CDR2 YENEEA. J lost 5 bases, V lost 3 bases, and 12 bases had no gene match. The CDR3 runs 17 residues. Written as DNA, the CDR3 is TGTGCCAGCAGCTTCGCTGCGACAGGGATATCGACCGGGGAGCTGTTTTTT. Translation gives CASSFAATGISTGELFF. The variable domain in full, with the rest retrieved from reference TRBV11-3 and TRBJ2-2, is EAGVVQSPRYKIIEKKQPVAFWCNPISGHNTLYWYLQNLGQGPELLIRYENEEAVDDSQLPKDRFSAERLKGVDSTLKIQPAELGDSAVYLCASSFAATGISTGELFFGEGSRLTVL.

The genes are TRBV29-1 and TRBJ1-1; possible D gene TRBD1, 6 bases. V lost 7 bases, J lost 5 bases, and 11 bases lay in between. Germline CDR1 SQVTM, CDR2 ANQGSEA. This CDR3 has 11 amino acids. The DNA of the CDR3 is TGCAGCGCTCAAGGGGGGACTGAAGCTTTCTTT. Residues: CSAQGGTEAFF.

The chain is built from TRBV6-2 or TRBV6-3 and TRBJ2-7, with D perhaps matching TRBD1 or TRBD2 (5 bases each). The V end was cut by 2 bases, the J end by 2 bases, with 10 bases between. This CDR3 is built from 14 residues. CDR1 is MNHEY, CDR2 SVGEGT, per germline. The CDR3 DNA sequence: TGTGCCAGCAGTTACGGGGGAGAACCCTACGAGCAGTACTTC. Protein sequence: CASSYGGEPYEQYF.

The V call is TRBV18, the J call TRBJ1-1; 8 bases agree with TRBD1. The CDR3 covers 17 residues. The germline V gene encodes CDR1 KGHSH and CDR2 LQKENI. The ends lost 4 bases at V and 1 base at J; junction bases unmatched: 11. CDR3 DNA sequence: TGTGCCAGCTCACGAAACTCAGGGGGCCCATCGAACACTGAAGCTTTCTTT. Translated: CASSRNSGGPSNTEAFF.

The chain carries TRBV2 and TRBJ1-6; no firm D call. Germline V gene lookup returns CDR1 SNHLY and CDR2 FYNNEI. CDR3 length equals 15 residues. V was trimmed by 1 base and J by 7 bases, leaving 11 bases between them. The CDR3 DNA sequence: TGTGCCAGCAGTGAAGGGACCGCCAAAAATTCACCCCTCCACTTT. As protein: CASSEGTAKNSPLHF.